The 30 T cell receptor beta chains in this list originate from one sample, sequenced in a study of blood T cell repertoires in COVID-19. The assay was immunoSEQ multiplex PCR, and TCRdb's table has in-frame clones only and misses some. The profile shows over 200,000 clones, more than 80% of them singletons. Sequencing was done on a sample of peripheral blood. These receptors originate from a woman of 80 years or more with COVID-19, enrolled during active disease.

In DNA, the CDR3 is TGTGCCAGTAGTATATTGTTCTTCCGGAGTTCCGAGTATGGCTACACCTTC. It yields the protein CASSILFFRSSEYGYTF. The chain couples TRBV19 to TRBJ1-2; D unresolved. The length of the CDR3 is 17 residues. V was cut by 2 bases and J by 5 bases, with 21 bases left in between. Per germline, CDR1 LNHDA and CDR2 SQIVND (reference sequence).

CDR3 DNA sequence: TGTGCCAGCAGTTCCCGGGGGGGAGAGGGCCCCTCTTTCTTT. This codes for CASSSRGGEGPSFF. V gene TRBV27 combines with J gene TRBJ1-1; D is possibly TRBD1 (5 bases). V lost 4 bases and J lost 12, with 21 bases in between. Germline assignment: CDR1 MNHEY and CDR2 SMNVEV (reference sequence). The CDR3 loop spans 14 amino acids.

This sequence joins TRBV4-1 and TRBJ2-7; TRBD1 matches 10 bases. This CDR3 spans 17 amino acids. The ends lost 0 bases at V and 5 bases at J; junction bases unmatched: 10. Looked up from germline, CDR1 is MGHRA and CDR2 is YSYEKL. Written as DNA, the CDR3 is TGCGCCAGCAGCCAAGATTGGCAGGGACAGGGGTCCCACGAGCAGTACTTC. Encoded protein: CASSQDWQGQGSHEQYF.

The rearrangement uses TRBV5-4 and TRBJ2-1, with TRBD2 identical over 7 bases. Germline trimming cut 3 bases from V and 0 bases from J; bases unmatched to any gene: 3. The length of the CDR3 is 15 residues. The germline V gene encodes CDR1 SGHNT and CDR2 YYREEE (reference sequence). CDR3 nucleotides: TGTGCCAGCAGCTGGGAGGGAGCCTCCTACAATGAGCAGTTCTTC. As protein: CASSWEGASYNEQFF.

The chain is built from TRBV29-1 and TRBJ2-1; 9 bases align to TRBD2. The CDR3 is 13 residues long. V was clipped by 4 bases and J by 9 bases; unmatched bases: 7. From germline, CDR1 is SQVTM and CDR2 ANQGSEA. The CDR3 sequence: CSVAAGGGGEQFF. CDR3 DNA: TGCAGCGTTGCAGCGGGAGGAGGGGGTGAGCAGTTCTTC.

To note about this clone: Other DNA sequences in this sample translate to the same CDR3. V and J are TRBV7-9 and TRBJ1-2; 8 bases are shared with TRBD1. Per the germline V gene, CDR1 is SEHNR and CDR2 is FQNEAQ (reference sequence). The V segment lost 5 bases and the J segment 3 bases; nucleotides outside the gene matches: 5. The CDR3 has 14 amino acids. This CDR3 reads CASSLGTGDYGYTF. Here the CDR3 DNA reads TGTGCCAGCAGCCTAGGGACAGGAGACTATGGCTACACCTTC.

The chain links TRBV9 to TRBJ2-7; tentative D call: TRBD2 (6 bases). V was trimmed by 3 bases and J by 2 bases, leaving 15 bases between them. The germline V gene encodes CDR1 SGDLS and CDR2 YYNGEE. This CDR3 is built from 15 residues. The CDR3 here is CASSATGTPTYEQYF. The DNA for the CDR3 is TGTGCCAGCAGCGCGACCGGGACTCCTACCTACGAGCAGTACTTC.

The chain joins TRBV12-3 or TRBV12-4 to TRBJ2-7; D may be TRBD2 (5 bases). CDR3 length: 13 residues. Trimming took off 6 bases at V and 2 bases at J, with 11 bases between the two ends. For the CDR3, the DNA is TGTGCCAGCAGCTGGACTGGGGCCTACGAGCAGTACTTC. This translates into CASSWTGAYEQYF.

This chain connects TRBV2 to TRBJ1-5; D perhaps matches TRBD1 (5 bases). Between the trimmed V and J ends, which lost 1 base and 6 bases, there was a span of 7 bases. The CDR3 length is 13 residues. Per germline, CDR1 SNHLY and CDR2 FYNNEI. The CDR3 region is CASSEGGGQPQHF. The DNA of the CDR3 is TGTGCCAGCAGTGAAGGGGGCGGTCAGCCCCAGCATTTT.

The chain is built from TRBV7-9 and TRBJ2-7; a possible D gene is TRBD2 (6 bases). The germline V gene encodes CDR1 SEHNR and CDR2 FQNEAQ (reference sequence). V was shortened by 4 bases and J by 2 bases, with 12 bases between the two germline ends. This CDR3 is 14 amino acids long. The CDR3: CASSSAGTAYEQYF. The CDR3, as DNA: TGTGCCAGCAGCTCGGCCGGGACTGCCTACGAGCAGTACTTC.

The chain couples TRBV3-1 (or the pseudogene TRBV3-2) to TRBJ2-2; possibly TRBD2 for D (5 bases). CDR3 length: 15 residues. Trimming shortened V by 1 base and J by 7 bases, and 13 bases separated the two germline ends. Germline lookup yields CDR1 LGHDT and CDR2 YNNKEL (reference sequence). CDR3 nucleotide sequence: TGTGCCAGCAGCCAAGGTCGTCTCCGGGACGGGGAGCTGTTTTTT. This codes for CASSQGRLRDGELFF.

This chain connects TRBV28 to TRBJ2-7; 7 bases line up with TRBD2. There are 16 residues in the CDR3. Trimming at V came to 2 bases and at J to 0 bases, leaving 7 bases not matched to a gene. Germline assignment: CDR1 MDHEN and CDR2 SYDVKM. The CDR3 region has the DNA TGTGCCAGCAGTTTAGGTGCGGGAGTGGCCTCCTACGAGCAGTACTTC. This sequence encodes CASSLGAGVASYEQYF.

This clone was observed a few times. The chain couples TRBV6-6 to TRBJ1-2; D remains ambiguous. V was cut by 5 bases and J by 0 bases, with 4 bases left in between. The V gene's germline CDR1 is MNHNY and CDR2 SVGAGI (reference sequence). This CDR3 region has 12 residues. CDR3 in amino acids: CASSTTNYGYTF. The CDR3, as DNA: TGTGCCAGCAGTACAACTAACTATGGCTACACCTTC.

The V and J genes are TRBV28 and TRBJ2-1; 8 bases map to TRBD2. Germline V gene sequence: CDR1 MDHEN, CDR2 SYDVKM. CDR3 length: 18 residues. With 6 bases clipped from V and 7 bases from J, the junction kept 20 bases outside the gene matches. CDR3 region: CASSTGTAPGLGTNEQFF. In nucleotides, the CDR3 is TGTGCCAGCAGCACCGGGACGGCCCCGGGACTAGGAACGAATGAGCAGTTCTTC.

The rearrangement joins TRBV5-1 to TRBJ1-4; 9 bases line up with TRBD1. This CDR3 has 14 residues. J lost 5 bases, V lost 4 bases, and 3 bases had no gene match. The germline CDR1 and CDR2 sequences are SGHRS and YFSETQ. CDR3 coding DNA: TGCGCCAGCAGCCCCGACAGGGGGAATGAAAAACTGTTTTTT. It specifies CASSPDRGNEKLFF.

V gene TRBV24-1 combines with J gene TRBJ2-5; no clear D gene. The CDR3 is 13 residues long. V was trimmed by 5 bases and J by 5 bases, leaving 11 bases between them. The germline V gene encodes CDR1 KGHDR and CDR2 SFDVKD. The CDR3 here is CATSAAGVETQYF. CDR3 DNA sequence: TGTGCCACCAGTGCTGCTGGAGTGGAGACCCAGTACTTC.

The rearrangement joins TRBV7-9 to TRBJ2-7, with a possible D match to TRBD2 (7 bases). The CDR3 is 14 amino acids. Trimming pared 4 bases from V and 5 bases from J, leaving 15 bases between. Germline V gene lookup returns CDR1 SEHNR and CDR2 FQNEAQ (reference sequence). Here the CDR3 DNA reads TGTGCCAGCAGCTCGGGGGGCGGGGGCGACGAGCAGTACTTC. Translated: CASSSGGGGDEQYF.

This clone was detected a few times. V and J are TRBV7-3 and TRBJ2-1; the D gene is possibly TRBD2 (6 bases). V gave up 0 bases and J gave up 5 bases, with 11 bases separating them. CDR3 length equals 15 residues. The germline V gene has CDR1 SGHTA and CDR2 FQGTGA. The CDR3: CASSLTGAGHNEQFF. CDR3 nucleotide sequence: TGTGCCAGCAGCTTAACTGGGGCGGGACACAATGAGCAGTTCTTC.

The rearrangement uses TRBV2 and TRBJ2-1; 7 positions match TRBD2. CDR3 size: 14 residues. V was pared by 7 bases and J by 5 bases, with 8 bases of the junction left unmatched. Germline V lookup: CDR1 SNHLY, CDR2 FYNNEI. CDR3 DNA sequence: TGTGCCAGCACTTATTTAGCGGGTAACAATGAGCAGTTCTTC. Protein: CASTYLAGNNEQFF.

This chain uses TRBV9 with TRBJ1-2; unclear D gene. The germline V and J ends were trimmed by 0 bases and 7 bases, with 16 bases remaining between them. Germline CDR1 is SGDLS and CDR2 is YYNGEE. The CDR3 has 15 residues. Here the CDR3 DNA reads TGTGCCAGCAGCGTAGAGGCAGACAAAAGTATTGGCTACACCTTC. Its protein is CASSVEADKSIGYTF. The full variable domain, with the rest looked up from reference TRBV9 and TRBJ1-2, is DSGVTQTPKHLITATGQRVTLRCSPRSGDLSVYWYQQSLDQGLQFLIQYYNGEERAKGNILERFSAQQFPDLHSELNLSSLELGDSALYFCASSVEADKSIGYTFGSGTRLTVV.

This rearrangement joins TRBV6-5 to TRBJ1-5; 10 bases align to TRBD1. Trimming at V came to 6 bases and at J to 6 bases, leaving 2 bases not matched to a gene. The CDR3 spans 13 residues. Germline values: CDR1 MNHEY, CDR2 SVGAGI. The CDR3 region has the DNA TGTGCCAGCAGGGACAGGGGGAGTCAGCCCCAGCATTTT. Its protein is CASRDRGSQPQHF.

V is TRBV3-1 (or the pseudogene TRBV3-2) and J is TRBJ1-6; 9 nucleotides agree with TRBD1. CDR1 and CDR2 from the germline V gene are LGHDT and YNNKEL (reference sequence). The CDR3 is 15 amino acids. V gave up 2 bases and J gave up 6 bases; unmatched junction bases: 2. CDR3 residues: CASSQPGQGNSPLHF. CDR3 in DNA: TGTGCCAGCAGCCAACCGGGACAGGGTAATTCACCCCTCCACTTT.

The chain carries TRBV18 and TRBJ1-2; tentatively, D is TRBD1 (5 bases). This CDR3 spans 14 amino acids. Trimming removed 4 bases at V and 0 bases at J, with 9 bases between. CDR1 is KGHSH, CDR2 LQKENI, per germline. CDR3 nucleotide sequence: TGTGCCAGCTCACTAGACAGATCTAACTATGGCTACACCTTC. This codes for CASSLDRSNYGYTF. Full variable domain (rest looked up from reference TRBV18 and TRBJ1-2): NAGVMQNPRHLVRRRGQEARLRCSPMKGHSHVYWYRQLPEEGLKFMVYLQKENIIDESGMPKERFSAEFPKEGPSILRIQQVVRGDSAAYFCASSLDRSNYGYTFGSGTRLTVV.

As concerns this clone: One junction end does not reproduce the germline sequence, and a read error may be involved. This chain uses TRBV12-5 with TRBJ1-1, with 7 bases that match TRBD1. The CDR3 totals 11 residues. Germline CDR1 reads LGHNT; CDR2 reads FRNRAP. CDR3 in DNA: TGTGCTAGTGGTTTAGGGGGCCAGATTTTTTTT. Translating gives CASGLGGQIFF.

This clone was seen more than once but under ten times. This chain links TRBV19 with TRBJ1-6; maybe TRBD1 (6 bases). V was pared by 3 bases and J by 6 bases, with 9 bases between. There are 14 residues in the CDR3. CDR1 and CDR2 from the germline V gene are LNHDA and SQIVND (reference sequence). The CDR3 reads CASSMWGLNSPLHF. The CDR3 nucleotides are TGTGCCAGTAGTATGTGGGGGCTTAATTCACCCCTCCACTTT.

This clone was counted a few times. V is TRBV7-8 and J is TRBJ2-1, with TRBD1 matching 7 bases. Germline CDR1 SGHVS, CDR2 FQNEAQ. Losses at the gene ends were 1 base for V and 0 bases for J; bases not matched to a gene: 3. This CDR3 region has 16 residues. The CDR3 spells CASSLEGDSSYNEQFF. The CDR3 DNA follows: TGTGCCAGCAGCTTAGAGGGGGACAGCTCCTACAATGAGCAGTTCTTC.

This chain joins TRBV28 and TRBJ1-4; D remains unclear. The CDR3 spans 15 residues. V dropped 7 bases and J dropped 7 bases, with 19 bases sitting between them. CDR1 and CDR2 from the germline V gene are MDHEN and SYDVKM. CDR3 sequence (DNA): TGTGCCAGCACCTCCCCCTCGGGGTTGTCTGAAAAACTGTTTTTT. Translated: CASTSPSGLSEKLFF.

The count of this clone is one. The gene calls are TRBV27 and TRBJ1-3; D possibly corresponds to TRBD1 (5 bases). Germline V gives CDR1 MNHEY, CDR2 SMNVEV (reference sequence). The CDR3 extends over 15 amino acids. V lost 5 bases and J lost 8, with 19 bases in between. The CDR3, as DNA: TGTGCCAGCAGTCCAGCGCGCGGGGCTGGGGACACCATATATTTT. Translation: CASSPARGAGDTIYF.

This clone was seen once. V usage is TRBV27 and J usage is TRBJ2-5; 9 bases agree with TRBD1. With V trimmed by 7 bases and J by 7 bases, 10 bases remained unmatched. The germline V gene has CDR1 MNHEY and CDR2 SMNVEV (reference sequence). The CDR3 has 14 amino acids. The CDR3 nucleotides read TGTGCCAGCACCCAGACAGGGGGGATTAGGACCCAGTACTTC. It specifies CASTQTGGIRTQYF.

The chain recombines TRBV6-4 with TRBJ1-2; TRBD1 might be the D (6 bases). With 4 bases removed from V and 8 bases from J, the gap between germline ends came to 17 bases. The CDR3 loop spans 14 amino acids. In germline, CDR1 is MRHNA, CDR2 SNTAGT. DNA of the CDR3: TGTGCCAGCAGTGCGGGGGGGCAGGGAAAAGGCTACACCTTC. It yields the protein CASSAGGQGKGYTF.